The clone carrying this T cell receptor (beta chain) was observed a few times. Its antigen is still unknown. Only in-frame clones appear in the TCRdb table, and some are missing; sequencing was by immunoSEQ multiplex PCR. The table includes a few hundred thousand clones, 67% detected once. The data are from a study of cytotoxic CD8 clonotypes in ibrutinib-treated CLL. Study at large: The cohort had about 10 relapsed/refractory and roughly 15 treatment-naive patients, roughly 17 IGHV unmutated. Study outcomes and limitations: Treatment left the uncommon public clonotypes either contracted or stable in frequency. In comparison with age-matched healthy donors, baseline clonality was higher and tracked circulating CD8+ T-cell counts.

CDR1 and CDR2 from the germline V gene are LGHNT and FRNRAP. This CDR3 is 13 amino acids long. V lost 10 bases and J lost 2, with 14 bases in between. The sequencing used PBMCs, collected after 36 months of ibrutinib treatment. The TCR was taken from a human donor with chronic lymphocytic leukemia. The rearrangement uses TRBV12-5 and TRBJ2-5; D might be TRBD2 (5 bases). The DNA for the CDR3 is TGTGCTACCGCTGGAGGAATTCAAGAGACCCAGTACTTC. Translated: CATAGGIQETQYF. Complete variable domain (other parts from reference TRBV12-5 and TRBJ2-5): DARVTQTPRHKVTEMGQEVTMRCQPILGHNTVFWYRQTMMQGLELLAYFRNRAPLDDSGMPKDRFSAEMPDATLATLKIQPSEPRDSAVYFCATAGGIQETQYFGPGTRLLVL.